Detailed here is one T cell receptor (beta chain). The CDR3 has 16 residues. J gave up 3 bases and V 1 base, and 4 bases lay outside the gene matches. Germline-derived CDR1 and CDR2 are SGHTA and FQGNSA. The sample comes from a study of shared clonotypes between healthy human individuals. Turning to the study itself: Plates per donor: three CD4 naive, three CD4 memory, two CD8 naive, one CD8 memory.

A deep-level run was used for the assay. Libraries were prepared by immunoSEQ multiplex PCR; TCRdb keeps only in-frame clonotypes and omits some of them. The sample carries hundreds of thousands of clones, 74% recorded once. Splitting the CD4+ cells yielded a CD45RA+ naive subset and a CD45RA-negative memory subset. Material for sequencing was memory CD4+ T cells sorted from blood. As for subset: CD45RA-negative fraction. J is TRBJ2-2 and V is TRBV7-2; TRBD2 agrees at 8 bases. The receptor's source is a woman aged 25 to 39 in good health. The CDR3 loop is CASSLGSGRDTGELFF. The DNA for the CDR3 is TGTGCCAGCAGCTTAGGCAGCGGGAGAGACACCGGGGAGCTGTTTTTT.